This TCR beta chain is from a study of tumor-infiltrating lymphocytes in primary liver carcinoma. Overall study results and limits: A fraction of only about 7.5-24% of top clones appeared in all five tumor regions.

This CDR3 spans 14 amino acids. Germline V CDR1 and CDR2: DFQATT, SNEGSKA (reference sequence). V lost 4 bases to trimming and J lost 3 bases; unmatched junction nucleotides: 6. Regarding this clonotype: Its antigen remains unknown.

TCR beta cDNA was made from roughly 450 ng total RNA with a constant-region primer. Generation of the TCR beta libraries relied on three nested multiplex PCR rounds using slightly modified ARM-PCR. TRBV1-TRBV30 forward primers paired with a C-beta reverse primer drove the first two PCR rounds, about 11 cycles each. TCRdb ran MiXCR on the multiplex PCR reads and lists one entry per CDR3 protein. The sample shows some 110,000 distinct CDR3 sequences, 64% of them seen only once. Co-extraction of RNA and DNA was performed on 20-30 mg of unsorted bulk tissue. Treatment of the patients' primary liver carcinoma consisted of surgical resection. Among the patients, all had chronic HBV infection and none had been treated. Every tumor contributed samples taken at five separate regions.

The rearrangement links TRBV20-1 to TRBJ2-3; 8 positions match TRBD1. This clonotype was obtained from a woman aged 55-70 years with primary liver carcinoma and hepatitis B virus infection. The sequenced sample was liver tumor tissue from sampling region 3. Subset here: tumor region T3, left-lateral pole. The DNA of the CDR3 is TGCAGTGCTACAGGGGGCAAAAGAACAGATACGCAGTATTTT. Its protein product is CSATGGKRTDTQYF.